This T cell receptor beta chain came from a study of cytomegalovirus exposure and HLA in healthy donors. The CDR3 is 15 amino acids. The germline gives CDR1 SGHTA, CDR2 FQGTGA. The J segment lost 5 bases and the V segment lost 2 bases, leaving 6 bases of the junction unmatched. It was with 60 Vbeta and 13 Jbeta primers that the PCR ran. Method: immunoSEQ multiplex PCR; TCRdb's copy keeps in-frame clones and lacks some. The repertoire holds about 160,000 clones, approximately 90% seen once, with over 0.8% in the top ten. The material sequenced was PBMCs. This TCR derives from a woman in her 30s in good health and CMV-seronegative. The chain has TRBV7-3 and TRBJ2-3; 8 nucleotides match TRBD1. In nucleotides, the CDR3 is TGTGCCAGCAGCTTAGACAGGGGAGAGGTAGATACGCAGTATTTT. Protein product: CASSLDRGEVDTQYF.